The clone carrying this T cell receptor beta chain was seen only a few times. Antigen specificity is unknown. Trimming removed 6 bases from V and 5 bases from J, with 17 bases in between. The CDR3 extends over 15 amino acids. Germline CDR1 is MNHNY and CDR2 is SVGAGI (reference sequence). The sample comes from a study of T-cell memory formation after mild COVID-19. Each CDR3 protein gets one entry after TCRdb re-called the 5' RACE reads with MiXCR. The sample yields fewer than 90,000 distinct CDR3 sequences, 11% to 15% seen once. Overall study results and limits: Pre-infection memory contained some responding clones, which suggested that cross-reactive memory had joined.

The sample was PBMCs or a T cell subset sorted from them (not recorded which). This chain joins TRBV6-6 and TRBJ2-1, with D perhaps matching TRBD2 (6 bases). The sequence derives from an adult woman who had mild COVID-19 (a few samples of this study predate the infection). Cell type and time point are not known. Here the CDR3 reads CASSLPSGLDNEQFF. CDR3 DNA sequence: TGTGCCAGCAGCCTCCCCAGCGGGCTTGACAATGAGCAGTTCTTC.